This TCR beta chain appears in the sequencing data of a study of human T cells and chemical hapten exposure (dated by TCRdb to the early 2020s). Background for the entire study: Libraries were pooled for sequencing, and per-sample TCR yields varied mainly because of small differences in library volumes within the pool. Peripheral blood TCR repertoire changes were tracked in vivo in alopecia patients during primary and secondary sensitization to the hapten diphenylcyclopropenone (DPC). Both TCR alpha and TCR beta chains were sequenced from each blood RNA sample. What the study reported, not specific to this receptor: Repeated subsampling changed both the strength of the expansion versus patch-test correlation and the threshold at which the correlation became significant. No change with DPC sensitization was found in the number of TCRs above 1 in 1000 frequency, and no evidence of global repertoire structure alterations was found.

This specimen's time point label, per the study, means: healthy volunteer bleed at 2 weeks. Total RNA was extracted from unfractionated whole blood collected in Tempus Blood RNA tubes. Five healthy volunteers acted as controls for TCR sequencing and had blood drawn at day 0, 2 weeks and 6 weeks. The library was obtained by RACE. Sequencer: NextSeq 500. Library preparation attached unique molecular identifiers to individual cDNA molecules for quantitative, reproducible TCR counting. The source study handled its data this way. A median of about 100,000 TCRs per sample was observed, with a range of 23,224 to 690,600. The Decombinator software suite was used to annotate V, J and CDR3 in the TCR reads. For PS versus PT1 abundance plots, all samples were subsampled to the same number of TCRs (28,000). Expanded TCRs were defined as absent before sensitization and observed at least eight times at the 2-week time point. Clones were called with MiXCR by TCRdb after fastp trimmed the public reads at Q25, and only in-frame beta chains were retained. Identical CDR3 proteins give one entry, which carries the most common genes and DNA. TCRdb, not the authors, supplied the V and J calls. The sample contains about 130,000 distinct CDR3 sequences, more than 7.5% of them found a single time. 1.5% to 2% of the sample is held by the ten biggest clonotypes.

Here V drops 3 bases and J drops 1 base, and the junction holds 5 bases not matched to any gene. From cysteine to phenylalanine, the CDR3 is 15 amino acids long. Just the 45-base CDR3 DNA is kept, in frame starting at base 1. Regarding this clonotype: This receptor's antigen is unknown. The record has no base qualities; no much larger clone is one base away.

This receptor was obtained from a male donor in good health. Some clones in this sample may be carry-over from other donors' samples. Rearrangement joined TRBV12-3 or TRBV12-4 to TRBJ1-1, with 7 central nucleotides matching TRBD1. Sequenced material: whole blood. The CDR3 has the sequence CASSLLRGRNTEAFF. At the DNA level, the sequence is TGTGCCAGCAGTTTGCTCAGGGGGAGGAACACTGAAGCTTTCTTT.